The next 32 T cell receptor beta chains were all read from a single sample in a study of breast tumors, draining lymph nodes, adjacent tissues. Axillary draining lymph nodes of breast cancer patients supplied the node samples. From the multiplex PCR reads, TCRdb called clonotypes with MiXCR, one entry per CDR3 protein. This sample has roughly 260,000 distinct CDR3 sequences; around 31% occur once, and the top ten carry 1.1%. The material sequenced was axillary lymph node tissue. Receptors were obtained from a female donor with breast cancer. Some clones in this sample may be carry-over from other donors' samples.

The V and J genes are TRBV28 and TRBJ2-7, with D unresolved. This CDR3 is built from 14 residues. CDR1 and CDR2 (germline): MDHEN, SYDVKM. The V gene lost 5 bases and the J gene lost 3 bases, with 14 bases spanning the gap. CDR3: CASSPQGSFYEQYF. CDR3 bases: TGTGCCAGCAGTCCCCAAGGGTCCTTCTACGAGCAGTACTTC.

The CDR3 here is CASSRNGGSSTGELFF. In DNA form, the CDR3 reads TGTGCCAGCTCACGAAACGGTGGGTCCAGCACCGGGGAGCTGTTTTTT. The chain links TRBV18 to TRBJ2-2; D is uncertain. V was cut by 4 bases and J by 4 bases, with 16 bases left in between. This CDR3 region has 16 residues. Germline CDR1 KGHSH, CDR2 LQKENI.

In this sample, this clonotype turned up many times. The chain has TRBV9 and TRBJ1-5; 7 nucleotides agree with TRBD1. V lost 3 bases and J lost 1; bases outside the gene matches: 7. CDR3 length: 16 residues. CDR1 SGDLS and CDR2 YYNGEE come from the germline V gene. The CDR3 bases are TGTGCCAGCAGCGCCCCTTACAGGGGAAGCAATCAGCCCCAGCATTTT. Encoded protein: CASSAPYRGSNQPQHF. The whole variable domain, remainder taken from reference TRBV9 and TRBJ1-5, is DSGVTQTPKHLITATGQRVTLRCSPRSGDLSVYWYQQSLDQGLQFLIQYYNGEERAKGNILERFSAQQFPDLHSELNLSSLELGDSALYFCASSAPYRGSNQPQHFGDGTRLSIL.

This rearrangement joins TRBV24-1 to TRBJ2-5, with D tentatively TRBD2 (5 bases). V lost 5 bases and J 4 bases, leaving 19 bases between the germline ends. The CDR3 loop spans 16 amino acids. CDR1 is KGHDR, CDR2 SFDVKD, per germline. The CDR3 coding sequence is TGTGCCACCAGTGGCGGAAGCGGTGAATTCCGAGAGACCCAGTACTTC. Translated: CATSGGSGEFRETQYF.

In this sample, this clonotype turned up many times. The DNA of the CDR3 is TGTGCCAGCAGCCCCGAGCGGGAGTCCAAGACCCAGTACTTC. This encodes CASSPERESKTQYF. This rearrangement joins TRBV7-3 to TRBJ2-5; TRBD2 agrees at 8 bases. The CDR3 loop spans 14 amino acids. Germline V gives CDR1 SGHTA, CDR2 FQGTGA. Trimming took 5 bases from V and 6 from J; bases not matched to a gene: 8.

This clonotype was observed many times. The junction and the germline gene differ at one end; a read error may be behind it. The chain's CDR3 is CASSERLGADHF. The CDR3 bases are TGTGCCAGCAGTGAACGGTTGGGGGCTGACCACTTC. The genes are TRBV6-1 and TRBJ1-2, with D tentatively TRBD1 (6 bases). Germline V lookup: CDR1 MNHNS, CDR2 SASEGT. CDR3 length equals 12 residues.

The genes are TRBV6-2 or TRBV6-3 and TRBJ2-1, with a tentative D call TRBD2 (5 bases). The CDR3 sequence is 13 residues long. CDR1 is MNHEY and CDR2 is SVGEGT in the germline V gene. With 7 bases removed from V and 7 bases from J, the gap between germline ends came to 14 bases. The CDR3 reads CASKRGGQNEQFF. In DNA form, the CDR3 reads TGTGCCAGCAAACGCGGAGGTCAAAATGAGCAGTTCTTC.

V usage is TRBV5-8 and J usage is TRBJ1-6, with 7 bases lining up with TRBD1. Germline V gives CDR1 SGHTS, CDR2 YDEGEE. The CDR3 totals 17 residues. With V trimmed by 4 bases and J by 0 bases, 7 bases remained unmatched. CDR3: CASSGGTVSSYNSPLHF. For the CDR3, the DNA is TGTGCCAGCAGCGGCGGGACAGTGAGCTCCTATAATTCACCCCTCCACTTT.

This clonotype was recorded at least ten times. The genes are TRBV2 and TRBJ2-1, with unresolved D. Trimming removed 2 bases at V and 4 bases at J, with 3 bases between. Germline CDR1 is SNHLY and CDR2 is FYNNEI. The CDR3 contains 12 residues. DNA for the CDR3: TGTGCCAGCAGTGAACCTTACAATGAGCAGTTCTTC. The encoded protein is CASSEPYNEQFF.

Details on this clonotype: A single base separates this from a much larger clone, so it may be a read error. The CDR3 end shows no conserved phenylalanine or tryptophan, and so a read error is likely. J is TRBJ2-7 and V is TRBV27, with D maybe TRBD2 (7 bases). Germline V lookup: CDR1 MNHEY, CDR2 SMNVEV (reference sequence). V dropped 5 bases and J dropped 5 bases, with 19 bases sitting between them. CDR3 length: 15 residues. DNA of the CDR3: TGTGCCAGCAGTCCCCTTGGGACGGGGGGCGACGAGCAGTACCTC. This gives the protein CASSPLGTGGDEQYL.

In this sample, this clonotype turned up many times. V usage is TRBV20-1 and J usage is TRBJ1-6, with unresolved D. Trimming pared 2 bases from V and 8 bases from J, leaving 10 bases between. Germline V gene sequence: CDR1 DFQATT, CDR2 SNEGSKA (reference sequence). CDR3 length: 13 amino acids. The CDR3 loop reads CSARLADDSPLHF. The CDR3 bases are TGCAGTGCTAGATTGGCAGATGATTCACCCCTCCACTTT.

This clonotype occurred many times. V and J are TRBV12-3 or TRBV12-4 and TRBJ1-2; D ambiguous. The CDR3 length is 13 residues. V was shortened by 6 bases and J by 8 bases, with 16 bases between the two germline ends. The CDR3 protein is CASSPGPGNGYTF. For the CDR3, the DNA is TGTGCCAGCAGCCCTGGACCGGGAAACGGCTACACCTTC.

The chain links TRBV3-1 to TRBJ2-3; D could derive from TRBD1 or TRBD2 (6 bases each). The CDR3 contains 18 residues. Germline CDR1 reads LGHDT; CDR2 reads YNNKEL (reference sequence). V dropped 1 base and J dropped 4 bases, with 21 bases sitting between them. The CDR3 DNA reads as TGTGCCAGCAGCCAAGGGCCTAGGATGGGTAGGGGGGCAGATACGCAGTATTTT. Amino acid sequence: CASSQGPRMGRGADTQYF.

This clonotype was seen many times. The V and J genes are TRBV5-1 and TRBJ2-1; perhaps TRBD1 as D (6 bases). Trimming took off 3 bases at V and 6 bases at J, with 10 bases between the two ends. Germline CDR1 SGHRS, CDR2 YFSETQ. The CDR3 spans 13 residues. The CDR3 here is CASSSQGTNEQFF. Written as DNA, the CDR3 is TGCGCCAGCAGCTCACAGGGTACCAATGAGCAGTTCTTC.

Concerning this clonotype: This clone may be a read error of a much larger clone one base away. The chain links TRBV12-3 or TRBV12-4 to TRBJ1-4; D is uncertain. The CDR3 is made up of 18 amino acids. This CDR3 reads CASGFRPPTAEANEKLFF. The DNA for the CDR3 is TGTGCTAGTGGTTTCAGGCCCCCCACTGCGGAGGCTAATGAAAAACTGTTTTTT.

The chain has TRBV29-1 and TRBJ1-2; no firm D call. CDR1 is SQVTM and CDR2 is ANQGSEA in the germline V gene. CDR3 length: 10 amino acids. The V gene lost 7 bases and the J gene lost 8 bases, with 11 bases spanning the gap. CDR3 residues: CSGGNRGYTF. For the CDR3, the DNA is TGCAGCGGGGGAAACCGCGGCTACACCTTC.

This clonotype was observed at least ten times. The chain employs TRBV12-3 or TRBV12-4 and TRBJ2-2, with 8 bases matching TRBD2. Trimming took 2 bases from V and 4 from J; bases not matched to a gene: 3. This CDR3 comprises 15 residues. The CDR3 loop is CASSLSGRSTGELFF. CDR3 in DNA: TGTGCCAGCAGTTTAAGCGGGAGAAGCACCGGGGAGCTGTTTTTT.

This clonotype has ten or more counts. The V call is TRBV7-9, the J call TRBJ2-1, with 9 bases aligning to TRBD2. V trimming: 1 base; J trimming: 5 bases; junction bases outside the gene matches: 6. Germline V gene lookup returns CDR1 SEHNR and CDR2 FQNEAQ (reference sequence). There are 16 residues in the CDR3. CDR3 DNA: TGTGCCAGCAGCTTAGAGGCGGGGGGGCGAAACAATGAGCAGTTCTTC. Translated, it gives CASSLEAGGRNNEQFF.

This clonotype has just a few counts. Being one base from a much bigger clone, this may be a read error. The chain joins TRBV19 to TRBJ1-2, with D possibly TRBD1 on 5 matching bases. V lost 10 bases, J lost 1 base, and 13 bases lay in between. The CDR3 runs to 13 residues. CDR1 and CDR2 (germline): LNHDA, SQIVND (reference sequence). In DNA, the CDR3 is TGTGCCACCAGCCGGGGGGTTAACTATGGCTACACCTTC. Its translation is CATSRGVNYGYTF.

This clonotype was counted ten times or more. The chain carries TRBV7-2 and TRBJ2-7, with a possible D match to TRBD2 (6 bases). V was clipped by 1 base and J by 0 bases, with 13 bases between them. The germline V gene encodes CDR1 SGHTA and CDR2 FQGNSA. There are 16 residues in the CDR3. Here the CDR3 reads CASSLESGGASYEQYF. In DNA, the CDR3 is TGTGCCAGCAGCTTAGAGTCGGGCGGGGCCTCCTACGAGCAGTACTTC.

This clonotype showed up many times. The J gene is TRBJ2-5, the V gene TRBV20-1; 7 nucleotides match TRBD2. Trimming took 7 bases from V and 2 from J; bases not matched to a gene: 10. Germline V gene sequence: CDR1 DFQATT, CDR2 SNEGSKA (reference sequence). The CDR3 length is 14 residues. CDR3 sequence: CSGGGSGRQETQYF. CDR3 in DNA: TGCAGTGGGGGGGGGTCTGGGAGACAAGAGACCCAGTACTTC.

This clonotype showed up just a few times. The chain joins TRBV18 to TRBJ1-3; TRBD1 matches at 7 bases. The CDR3 totals 15 residues. V trimming: 2 bases; J trimming: 0 bases; junction bases outside the gene matches: 1. Germline V gene sequence: CDR1 KGHSH, CDR2 LQKENI. The CDR3 coding sequence is TGTGCCAGCTCACCAGGGACAGCCTCTGGAAACACCATATATTTT. As protein: CASSPGTASGNTIYF. Looking up the rest from reference TRBV18 and TRBJ1-3 gives the full variable domain: NAGVMQNPRHLVRRRGQEARLRCSPMKGHSHVYWYRQLPEEGLKFMVYLQKENIIDESGMPKERFSAEFPKEGPSILRIQQVVRGDSAAYFCASSPGTASGNTIYFGEGSWLTVV.

This clonotype occurred many times. The chain couples TRBV5-5 to TRBJ2-7, with 9 nucleotides matching TRBD2. The CDR3 has 17 residues. Germline V gene lookup returns CDR1 SGHKS and CDR2 YYEKEE (reference sequence). Trimming removed 0 bases from V and 0 bases from J; junction bases left unmatched: 7. CDR3 sequence reads: CASSLARGSGSSYEQYF. As DNA, the CDR3 is TGTGCCAGCAGCTTGGCCAGGGGTAGCGGGAGCTCCTACGAGCAGTACTTC.

This clonotype came up a few times. This chain links TRBV19 with TRBJ1-5, with a weak D call TRBD1 (6 bases). The germline gives CDR1 LNHDA, CDR2 SQIVND (reference sequence). Trimming shortened V by 9 bases and J by 3 bases, and 9 bases separated the two germline ends. The CDR3 extends over 12 amino acids. The CDR3 spells CARTGLNQPQHF. In DNA form, the CDR3 reads TGTGCCAGGACAGGCCTCAATCAGCCCCAGCATTTT.

This clonotype was picked up many times. CDR3 in DNA: TGTGCCTCCTCGCGTACGGATACGCAGTATTTT. It specifies CASSRTDTQYF. J is TRBJ2-3 and V is TRBV9; no reliable D call. Per germline, CDR1 SGDLS and CDR2 YYNGEE. V was clipped by 10 bases and J by 6 bases, with 12 bases between them. CDR3 size: 11 residues. Variable domain in full (rest from reference TRBV9 and TRBJ2-3): DSGVTQTPKHLITATGQRVTLRCSPRSGDLSVYWYQQSLDQGLQFLIQYYNGEERAKGNILERFSAQQFPDLHSELNLSSLELGDSALYFCASSRTDTQYFGPGTRLTVL.

CDR3 loop: CASSYSIPGTPRDTQYF. The CDR3 region has the DNA TGTGCCAGCAGTTACTCGATTCCTGGGACCCCTAGAGATACGCAGTATTTT. The chain links TRBV6-2 or TRBV6-3 to TRBJ2-3; possibly TRBD1 or TRBD2 for D (5 bases each). The V end lost 0 bases, the J end lost 5 bases, and 18 bases lay between the germline ends. Germline V CDR1 and CDR2: MNHEY, SVGEGT. The CDR3 has 17 residues.

This clonotype was counted a single time. The genes are TRBV7-2 and TRBJ1-5; 7 bases fit TRBD1. The CDR3 sequence is 14 residues long. V was pared by 0 bases and J by 7 bases, with 3 bases of the junction left unmatched. Germline-derived CDR1 and CDR2 are SGHTA and FQGNSA. This chain's CDR3 is CASSLAGGRQPQHF. CDR3 nucleotides: TGTGCCAGCAGCTTAGCAGGGGGCAGGCAGCCCCAGCATTTT.

The sample holds many counts of this clonotype. The chain carries TRBV7-2 and TRBJ2-7; 7 positions match TRBD2. Germline V gives CDR1 SGHTA, CDR2 FQGNSA. V was clipped by 5 bases and J by 6 bases; unmatched bases: 10. This CDR3 region has 14 residues. CDR3 sequence (DNA): TGTGCCAGCAGCGGGGGGGGAGGGATAGGCGAGCAGTACTTC. It specifies CASSGGGGIGEQYF.

This clonotype was seen ten or more times. This chain uses TRBV29-1 with TRBJ1-2; 9 positions agree with TRBD1. The V segment lost 7 bases and the J segment 8 bases; nucleotides outside the gene matches: 11. Germline V gene data show CDR1 as SQVTM and CDR2 as ANQGSEA. The length of the CDR3 is 13 residues. CDR3 DNA: TGCAGCGCTACGCCGGGACAGGGCAGCGGCTACACCTTC. This sequence encodes CSATPGQGSGYTF.

This clonotype came up a few times. A read error is possible here, since a much larger clone lies one base away. The conserved phenylalanine or tryptophan normally closing the CDR3 is absent here, so this likely arose from a read error. The chain links TRBV20-1 to TRBJ2-7, with D unresolved. The germline V gene encodes CDR1 DFQATT and CDR2 SNEGSKA (reference sequence). The germline V and J ends were trimmed by 2 bases and 9 bases, with 8 bases remaining between them. There are 10 residues in the CDR3. The CDR3 DNA sequence: TGCAGTGCTAGATTTAATGTGCAGTACTCC. Translation: CSARFNVQYS.

This clonotype showed up many times. V gene TRBV29-1 combines with J gene TRBJ1-2; 7 bases map to TRBD1. There are 16 residues in the CDR3. The J segment lost 0 bases and the V segment lost 1 base, leaving 8 bases of the junction unmatched. The germline CDR1 and CDR2 sequences are SQVTM and ANQGSEA. CDR3 in DNA: TGCAGCGTTGAAGGACAGGGAATTGCAGCTAACTATGGCTACACCTTC. Protein: CSVEGQGIAANYGYTF.

This clonotype has a count of ten or more. Because the CDR3's place on the DNA is in doubt, the DNA is left out and the CDR3 is given as listed by TCRdb. The chain employs TRBV20-1 and TRBJ2-1; the table gives TRBD2 as D, unverified against the DNA. Per the germline V gene, CDR1 is DFQATT and CDR2 is SNEGSKA (reference sequence). The CDR3 contains 15 residues when both ends are counted. CDR3 residues: CSASTSAGDGNEQFF.